These 26 T cell receptor beta chains came from one sample sequenced in a study of CD8+CD57+ T cells in acquired aplastic anemia. Patients selected for sequencing had displayed CD8+CD57+ cell expansion by flow cytometry. Profiles of TCR beta VDJ and CDR3 were generated from a genomic DNA template. TCRdb reprocessed the reads with MiXCR, giving one entry per CDR3 protein. The repertoire has approximately 130,000 distinct CDR3 sequences, approximately 40% of them found once; the top ten carry around 2.7%. The sample consisted of sorted CD4+, CD8+, or CD8+CD57+ T cells (not recorded which) from PBMCs. Receptors were obtained from a human donor with aplastic anemia.

V gene TRBV20-1 combines with J gene TRBJ2-7, with a weak D call TRBD1 (6 bases). CDR3 length: 11 amino acids. Germline-derived CDR1 and CDR2 are DFQATT and SNEGSKA (reference sequence). The V gene lost 6 bases and the J gene lost 3 bases, with 9 bases spanning the gap. As DNA, the CDR3 is TGCAGTGCAAAGGGGGACTACGAGCAGTACTTC. Amino acids: CSAKGDYEQYF.

The chain couples TRBV2 to TRBJ1-5; 10 nucleotides match TRBD1. The V and J ends lost 4 bases and 6 bases, in that order; junction bases with no gene match: 9. CDR1 and CDR2 (germline): SNHLY, FYNNEI. The CDR3 is 16 residues long. The CDR3 reads CASSGDRGVGLQPQHF. The CDR3 DNA is TGTGCCAGCAGTGGGGACAGGGGTGTGGGACTTCAGCCCCAGCATTTT. Full variable domain (remainder filled in from reference TRBV2 and TRBJ1-5): EPEVTQTPSHQVTQMGQEVILRCVPISNHLYFYWYRQILGQKVEFLVSFYNNEISEKSEIFDDQFSVERPDGSNFTLKIRSTKLEDSAMYFCASSGDRGVGLQPQHFGDGTRLSIL.

To note about this clonotype: The final CDR3 position lacks the conserved phenylalanine or tryptophan, pointing to a likely read error. Because the CDR3's place on the DNA is in doubt, the DNA is left out and the CDR3 is given as listed by TCRdb. The chain recombines TRBV7-2 with TRBJ2-7; whether TRBD1, the table's D call, matches the DNA was not checked. Germline CDR1 SGHTA, CDR2 FQGNSA. Termini included, the CDR3 measures 8 amino acids. The CDR3 loop is CASSVLDR.

The CDR3 reads CATRTGREQYF. In DNA form, the CDR3 reads TGTGCCACCAGGACAGGGAGGGAGCAGTACTTC. The chain is built from TRBV2 and TRBJ2-7, with TRBD1 matching over 8 bases. Germline V gene lookup returns CDR1 SNHLY and CDR2 FYNNEI. After removal of 10 bases from V and 7 bases from J, the junction contained 6 bases not matched to a gene. This CDR3 contains 11 residues.

The chain uses TRBV5-1 and TRBJ1-2, with D possibly matching TRBD1 (5 bases). Trimming stripped 4 bases from V and 3 bases from J, with 10 bases between. CDR1 is SGHRS and CDR2 is YFSETQ in the germline V gene. The CDR3 length is 13 residues. The CDR3 nucleotides are TGCGCCAGCAGCACGCAGGGAGACTATGGCTACACCTTC. Protein product: CASSTQGDYGYTF.

Many counts were recorded for this clonotype. The chain is built from TRBV7-2 and TRBJ2-1; TRBD1 is a possible D gene (6 bases). Trimming removed 2 bases from V and 4 bases from J, with 15 bases in between. Germline values: CDR1 SGHTA, CDR2 FQGNSA. The CDR3 is made up of 16 amino acids. The CDR3, as DNA: TGTGCCAGCAGCTTATCTCTGGGGGCGCGTTACAATGAGCAGTTCTTC. Its translation: CASSLSLGARYNEQFF.

The V and J genes are TRBV7-2 and TRBJ1-2; D unclear. The V and J ends lost 6 bases and 4 bases respectively, with 12 bases between them. The CDR3 covers 13 residues. Germline V gene lookup returns CDR1 SGHTA and CDR2 FQGNSA. The CDR3 DNA follows: TGTGCCAGCAGGAAGGGTACTCCCTATGGCTACACCTTC. It encodes CASRKGTPYGYTF.

This clonotype was seen at least ten times. V gene TRBV2 combines with J gene TRBJ1-6; possible D gene TRBD1, 6 bases. The CDR3 totals 16 residues. Germline V gene lookup returns CDR1 SNHLY and CDR2 FYNNEI. V dropped 2 bases and J dropped 6 bases, with 14 bases sitting between them. This CDR3 is CASSERAGGGNSPLHF. CDR3 nucleotide sequence: TGTGCCAGCAGTGAAAGGGCCGGGGGCGGTAATTCACCCCTCCACTTT.

This clonotype came up many times. V gene TRBV4-1 combines with J gene TRBJ1-2; D remains unclear. This CDR3 is 16 amino acids long. Germline V CDR1 and CDR2: MGHRA, YSYEKL. The V and J ends lost 4 bases and 0 bases respectively, with 15 bases between them. CDR3 DNA sequence: TGCGCCAGCAGCCCCAACGCCGGGTCAGCTAACTATGGCTACACCTTC. Translation gives CASSPNAGSANYGYTF.

J is TRBJ1-2 and V is TRBV12-3 or TRBV12-4, with 11 bases aligning to TRBD1. V was clipped by 6 bases and J by 7 bases; unmatched bases: 13. The CDR3 extends over 16 amino acids. CDR3 DNA sequence: TGTGCCAGCAGATTCGGGACAGGGGGAACCGGGGGTGGCTACACCTTC. Its translation: CASRFGTGGTGGGYTF.

The CDR3 reads CASRDGGVSYTYGYTF. In DNA, the CDR3 is TGTGCCAGCCGGGATGGGGGAGTTTCTTATACCTATGGCTACACCTTC. The rearrangement links TRBV6-1 to TRBJ1-2; tentative D call: TRBD1 (5 bases). Trimming cost V 8 bases and J 4 bases, with 23 bases left between them. The germline V gene has CDR1 MNHNS and CDR2 SASEGT. This CDR3 has 16 amino acids.

This clonotype was detected ten times or more. The chain uses TRBV19 and TRBJ2-2; 12 nucleotides align to TRBD1. The CDR3 runs to 16 residues. The V gene's germline CDR1 is LNHDA and CDR2 SQIVND (reference sequence). With V trimmed by 5 bases and J by 4 bases, 5 bases remained unmatched. The DNA for the CDR3 is TGTGCCAGTAGTCCGGGACAGGGGGCTTCCACCGGGGAGCTGTTTTTT. Translating gives CASSPGQGASTGELFF.

The V call is TRBV29-1, the J call TRBJ2-1, with TRBD2 matching over 10 bases. The V segment lost 6 bases and the J segment 7 bases; nucleotides outside the gene matches: 9. Germline V gene data show CDR1 as SQVTM and CDR2 as ANQGSEA. The CDR3 loop spans 14 amino acids. The CDR3 DNA is TGCAGCGTAGTAAGCGGGGGGGCCCGAAATGAGCAGTTCTTC. Translated, it gives CSVVSGGARNEQFF.

This rearrangement joins TRBV29-1 to TRBJ1-1; D not resolved. The CDR3 covers 13 residues. Germline V gives CDR1 SQVTM, CDR2 ANQGSEA. V shed 5 bases and J shed 4 bases, with 14 bases lying between them. CDR3 amino acids: CSVKGEGSTEAFF. Written as DNA, the CDR3 is TGCAGCGTTAAAGGAGAGGGCAGCACTGAAGCTTTCTTT.

This clonotype was detected many times. This sequence joins TRBV11-2 and TRBJ1-3, with 8 bases that match TRBD1. Germline V CDR1 and CDR2: SGHAT, FQNNGV. Germline trimming cut 0 bases from V and 0 bases from J; bases unmatched to any gene: 7. The CDR3 spans 18 residues. The CDR3 reads CASSLEGQALSSGNTIYF. Written as DNA, the CDR3 is TGTGCCAGCAGCTTAGAGGGACAGGCGCTGAGCTCTGGAAACACCATATATTTT.

The chain has TRBV10-1 and TRBJ1-1; TRBD1 agrees at 7 bases. The length of the CDR3 is 14 residues. V gave up 0 bases and J gave up 6 bases; unmatched junction bases: 4. Germline-derived CDR1 and CDR2 are WNHNN and SYGVQD (reference sequence). The CDR3 DNA sequence: TGCGCCAGCAGTGAGTCGGGCCAGGGGGCTGAAGCTTTCTTT. Translated: CASSESGQGAEAFF.

For the CDR3, the DNA is TGTGCCAGCAGTGGAATCACCGAGGGTTTCTTT. Protein product: CASSGITEGFF. This chain connects TRBV2 to TRBJ1-1; D remains ambiguous. The germline V and J ends were trimmed by 4 bases and 13 bases, with 13 bases remaining between them. The CDR3 is made up of 11 amino acids. Germline V CDR1 and CDR2: SNHLY, FYNNEI.

The V gene is TRBV2, the J gene TRBJ1-5; perhaps TRBD1 as D (6 bases). The CDR3 sequence is 15 residues long. V was clipped by 6 bases and J by 7 bases, with 19 bases between them. The germline V gene encodes CDR1 SNHLY and CDR2 FYNNEI. This CDR3 is CASSDGQSRRQPQHF. In DNA form, the CDR3 reads TGTGCCAGCAGCGATGGACAGTCTCGTAGGCAGCCCCAGCATTTT. The whole variable domain, filled in from reference TRBV2 and TRBJ1-5, reads EPEVTQTPSHQVTQMGQEVILRCVPISNHLYFYWYRQILGQKVEFLVSFYNNEISEKSEIFDDQFSVERPDGSNFTLKIRSTKLEDSAMYFCASSDGQSRRQPQHFGDGTRLSIL.

The chain joins TRBV15 to TRBJ1-5, with D possibly being TRBD1 (5 bases). V lost 1 base and J lost 4, with 11 bases in between. The V gene's germline CDR1 is LNHNV and CDR2 YYDKDF (reference sequence). This CDR3 has 15 residues. CDR3 nucleotide sequence: TGTGCCACCAGCAGAGCAAGACGGGGGAATCAGCCCCAGCATTTT. This gives the protein CATSRARRGNQPQHF. Looking up the rest from reference TRBV15 and TRBJ1-5 gives the full variable domain: DAMVIQNPRYQVTQFGKPVTLSCSQTLNHNVMYWYQQKSSQAPKLLFHYYDKDFNNEADTPDNFQSRRPNTSFCFLDIRSPGLGDTAMYLCATSRARRGNQPQHFGDGTRLSIL.

Details on this clonotype: A much larger clone is a single base away; this may be a read error. This chain links TRBV11-1 with TRBJ2-1, with 10 bases lining up with TRBD2. CDR1 is SGHAT, CDR2 FQDESV, per germline (reference sequence). This CDR3 spans 17 amino acids. CDR3 sequence (DNA): TGTGCCGGCAGCCGAAACATCTGGAGCGGGGGGGCCCATGAGCAGTTCTTC. Translated, it gives CAGSRNIWSGGAHEQFF.

The chain has TRBV7-8 and TRBJ2-7; 8 bases line up with TRBD1. The germline gives CDR1 SGHVS, CDR2 FQNEAQ. V gave up 7 bases and J gave up 5 bases; unmatched junction bases: 7. This CDR3 has 13 amino acids. The CDR3 spells CASTGQGVHEQYF. The CDR3 nucleotides are TGTGCCAGCACCGGACAGGGTGTCCACGAGCAGTACTTC.

The chain uses TRBV7-2 and TRBJ1-1; 9 nucleotides line up with TRBD1. CDR1 is SGHTA and CDR2 is FQGNSA in the germline V gene. The V gene end was trimmed by 1 base and the J gene end by 7 bases; junction bases not matched to a gene: 4. The CDR3 loop spans 14 amino acids. The CDR3 DNA follows: TGTGCCAGCAGCTTAGGGACAGGGGAGAGTGAAGCTTTCTTT. As protein: CASSLGTGESEAFF.

This clonotype was seen many times. The genes are TRBV19 and TRBJ1-2; possibly TRBD1 for D (5 bases). Germline V lookup: CDR1 LNHDA, CDR2 SQIVND (reference sequence). The CDR3 runs to 16 residues. V dropped 5 bases and J dropped 4 bases, with 20 bases sitting between them. CDR3: CASSVMGPHGTYGYTF. As DNA, the CDR3 is TGTGCCAGTAGTGTAATGGGACCTCACGGGACCTATGGCTACACCTTC.

The V and J genes are TRBV20-1 and TRBJ2-1; 7 bases agree with TRBD2. The CDR3 is 14 residues long. From germline, CDR1 is DFQATT and CDR2 SNEGSKA (reference sequence). V was pared by 0 bases and J by 10 bases, with 9 bases of the junction left unmatched. The CDR3 coding sequence is TGCAGTGCTAGAGACGGACTAGAGGTTAGGGAGCAGTTCTTC. Translating it yields CSARDGLEVREQFF.

In this sample, this clonotype turned up many times. The chain links TRBV6-2 or TRBV6-3 to TRBJ2-4; D unclear. CDR1 and CDR2 (germline): MNHEY, SVGEGT. The CDR3 runs to 12 residues. Trimming shortened V by 6 bases and J by 6 bases, and 9 bases separated the two germline ends. The CDR3 is CASREPRNIQYF. The CDR3 nucleotides read TGTGCCAGCAGGGAACCGAGAAACATTCAGTACTTC.

There are a few counts of this clonotype. V and J are TRBV12-3 or TRBV12-4 and TRBJ2-2, with D hard to call. With 3 bases removed from V and 5 bases from J, the gap between germline ends came to 10 bases. The CDR3 is 14 residues long. Written as DNA, the CDR3 is TGTGCCAGCAGTTTGATATCTGTGACCGGGGAGCTGTTTTTT. This sequence encodes CASSLISVTGELFF.